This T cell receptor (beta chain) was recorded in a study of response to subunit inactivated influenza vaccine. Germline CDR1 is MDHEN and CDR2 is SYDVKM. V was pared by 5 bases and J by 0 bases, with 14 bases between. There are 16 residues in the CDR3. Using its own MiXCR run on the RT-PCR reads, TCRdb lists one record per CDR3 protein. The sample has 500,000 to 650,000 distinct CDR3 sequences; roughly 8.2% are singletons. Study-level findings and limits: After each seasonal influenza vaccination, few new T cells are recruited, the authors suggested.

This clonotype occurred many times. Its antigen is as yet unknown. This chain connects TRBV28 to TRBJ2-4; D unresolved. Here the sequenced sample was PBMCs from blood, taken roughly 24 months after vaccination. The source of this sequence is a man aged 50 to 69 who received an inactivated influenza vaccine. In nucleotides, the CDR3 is TGTGCCAGCAGTATATCGGTGAACCTAGCCAAAAACATTCAGTACTTC. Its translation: CASSISVNLAKNIQYF.